The T cell receptor (beta chain) described here comes from a study of blood T cell repertoires in COVID-19. The wider study: Samples representing acute and convalescent COVID-19 were sourced from the United States, Italy and Spain. T cells, B-cell-depleted T cells, or PBMCs provided the cDNA or gDNA that served as material.

TCRdb's copy holds only in-frame clones and misses some; the assay was immunoSEQ multiplex PCR. The sample includes around 150,000 clones, less than 80% of them seen just once. The clonotype originates from a woman older than 75 with active or convalescent COVID-19. Sequenced sample: peripheral blood.

The CDR3 protein is CASSQDGTVSYEQYF. CDR3 nucleotides: TGCGCCAGCAGCCAAGATGGGACAGTATCCTACGAGCAGTACTTC. The rearrangement joins TRBV4-1 to TRBJ2-7, with 7 bases identical to TRBD1. This CDR3 comprises 15 residues. Per the germline V gene, CDR1 is MGHRA and CDR2 is YSYEKL. Trimming at V came to 0 bases and at J to 1 base, leaving 3 bases not matched to a gene.